One sample yielded the 30 T cell receptor beta chains listed below, sequenced in a study of T cells in localized non-small cell lung cancer (TCRdb year 2020). To prepare the library, the immunoSEQ multiplex PCR assay was applied. What TCRdb holds here is the immuneACCESS table cut down to in-frame rearrangements. Part of the clones is not present; checked against another copy, under half of the missing clones reflect an unresolved V gene, and the others are unexplained. Here the sample has fewer than 25,000 clones; roughly 90% occur a single time. The top ten hold around 6% of the sample. Here the sequenced sample was PBMCs, taken before any cancer treatment. Receptor source: a man between 35 and 75 years old with stage II lung adenocarcinoma.

The rearrangement uses TRBV10-2 and TRBJ2-1; 10 nucleotides agree with TRBD2. CDR1 and CDR2 from the germline V gene are WSHSY and SAAADI. Trimming took 7 bases from V and 9 from J; bases not matched to a gene: 6. CDR3 length: 13 residues. CDR3 amino acids: CASKSGRGGEQFF. For the CDR3, the DNA is TGCGCCAGCAAAAGCGGGAGGGGTGGTGAGCAGTTCTTC.

This chain connects TRBV7-9 to TRBJ1-5, with D perhaps TRBD1 (5 bases). Trimming removed 4 bases at V and 6 bases at J, with 7 bases between. This CDR3 is 12 amino acids long. CDR1 SEHNR and CDR2 FQNEAQ come from the germline V gene (reference sequence). CDR3 sequence: CASSSQGQPQHF. For the CDR3, the DNA is TGTGCCAGCAGCTCCCAGGGTCAGCCCCAGCATTTT.

This chain connects TRBV28 to TRBJ2-1; 10 bases fit TRBD2. With 6 bases clipped from V and 4 bases from J, the junction kept 9 bases outside the gene matches. The CDR3 consists of 16 residues. Germline assignment: CDR1 MDHEN and CDR2 SYDVKM. The CDR3: CASRYPTSGAYNEQFF. Here the CDR3 DNA reads TGTGCCAGCAGGTATCCCACTAGCGGGGCTTACAATGAGCAGTTCTTC.

This clone appeared a single time. The chain combines TRBV5-1 with TRBJ1-4; a weak D match, TRBD1 (6 bases). V was shortened by 4 bases and J by 7 bases, with 8 bases between the two germline ends. CDR1 SGHRS and CDR2 YFSETQ come from the germline V gene. CDR3 size: 12 residues. The CDR3 DNA follows: TGCGCCAGCAGCCCCAGGGGTGAAAAACTGTTTTTT. Residues: CASSPRGEKLFF.

This chain links TRBV19 with TRBJ1-3; D unresolved. The length of the CDR3 is 13 residues. The V and J ends lost 6 bases and 3 bases respectively, with 9 bases between them. CDR1 LNHDA and CDR2 SQIVND come from the germline V gene (reference sequence). CDR3 sequence (DNA): TGTGCCAGTAGCATTGGTAATGGAAACACCATATATTTT. This gives the protein CASSIGNGNTIYF.

The V and J genes are TRBV18 and TRBJ2-3, with TRBD1 identical over 10 bases. The CDR3 has 13 amino acids. J lost 6 bases, V lost 6 bases, and 3 bases had no gene match. The germline gives CDR1 KGHSH, CDR2 LQKENI. DNA for the CDR3: TGTGCCAGCTCGCGGGACAGGGGTGATACGCAGTATTTT. Its protein product is CASSRDRGDTQYF.

This clone was counted a few times. The gene calls are TRBV25-1 and TRBJ2-7; weak D call: TRBD1 (6 bases). Germline CDR1 reads MGHDK; CDR2 reads SYGVNS. V lost 3 bases and J lost 5, with 14 bases in between. The CDR3 runs 14 residues. This CDR3 is CASSDNLQGNEQYF. The CDR3 DNA is TGTGCCAGCAGTGATAACTTACAGGGAAACGAGCAGTACTTC.

The chain employs TRBV5-1 and TRBJ2-2; 8 nucleotides align to TRBD1. V gave up 5 bases and J gave up 7 bases; unmatched junction bases: 13. The CDR3 totals 16 residues. Looked up from germline, CDR1 is SGHRS and CDR2 is YFSETQ. The DNA for the CDR3 is TGCGCCAGCAGATTTTTATCCGCAGGGGGCGGCGGGGAGCTGTTTTTT. Amino acid sequence: CASRFLSAGGGGELFF. Full variable domain (missing parts from reference TRBV5-1 and TRBJ2-2): KAGVTQTPRYLIKTRGQQVTLSCSPISGHRSVSWYQQTPGQGLQFLFEYFSETQRNKGNFPGRFSGRQFSNSRSEMNVSTLELGDSALYLCASRFLSAGGGGELFFGEGSRLTVL.

This clone was observed once. For the CDR3, the DNA is TGTGCCAGCAGGACAGGGGTGGCCTCCTACAATGAGCAGTTCTTC. Amino acid sequence: CASRTGVASYNEQFF. This sequence joins TRBV6-5 and TRBJ2-1; 8 nucleotides match TRBD1. The germline CDR1 and CDR2 sequences are MNHEY and SVGAGI. Trimming at V came to 6 bases and at J to 0 bases, leaving 4 bases not matched to a gene. The CDR3 loop spans 15 amino acids.

The V call is TRBV6-1, the J call TRBJ2-4; weak D call: TRBD2 (6 bases). Germline loops: CDR1 MNHNS, CDR2 SASEGT. The CDR3 sequence is 13 residues long. The ends were cut back, 1 base at V and 9 bases at J, with 10 bases in the middle. CDR3 residues: CASSEGRGSIQYF. The CDR3 DNA reads TGTGCCAGCAGTGAAGGGAGGGGAAGCATTCAGTACTTC.

This clone has just one count. The chain joins TRBV27 to TRBJ2-1; D may be TRBD1 (6 bases). The V and J ends lost 6 bases and 10 bases respectively, with 16 bases between them. The germline V gene has CDR1 MNHEY and CDR2 SMNVEV (reference sequence). This CDR3 contains 13 residues. The CDR3: CASRPTSGEEQFF. CDR3 bases: TGTGCCAGCAGGCCGACTTCAGGGGAGGAGCAGTTCTTC.

The chain uses TRBV6-5 and TRBJ2-2; a possible D gene is TRBD2 (6 bases). The V end lost 11 bases, the J end lost 4 bases, and 11 bases lay between the germline ends. Germline V lookup: CDR1 MNHEY, CDR2 SVGAGI. The CDR3 extends over 12 amino acids. CDR3 nucleotide sequence: TGTGCCGCCGGGGACTCCACCGGGGAGCTGTTTTTT. The encoded protein is CAAGDSTGELFF.

This rearrangement joins TRBV4-3 to TRBJ2-1; 9 positions match TRBD1. The CDR3 spans 17 residues. CDR1 and CDR2 (germline): LGHNA, YSLEER. The trim removed 2 bases at V and 5 bases at J, leaving 10 bases unmatched. CDR3 region: CASSQQAGQGADNEQFF. The CDR3 nucleotides are TGCGCCAGCAGCCAACAGGCGGGACAGGGAGCTGACAATGAGCAGTTCTTC.

The gene calls are TRBV7-7 and TRBJ2-7, with D possibly matching TRBD2 (6 bases). The V gene lost 1 base and the J gene lost 7 bases, with 20 bases spanning the gap. CDR1 is SSHAT and CDR2 is FNYEAQ in the germline V gene (reference sequence). This CDR3 is built from 16 residues. The CDR3 bases are TGTGCCAGCAGCTTAGTCGCCGGAGGGGACCCTACGGAGCAGTACTTC. As protein: CASSLVAGGDPTEQYF.

This chain connects TRBV2 to TRBJ2-3; 9 bases agree with TRBD1. The junction had 4 bases not matched to a gene; V was cut back by 6 bases and J by 0 bases. Looked up from germline, CDR1 is SNHLY and CDR2 is FYNNEI. This CDR3 comprises 15 residues. CDR3 sequence reads: CASRTQGASTDTQYF. The DNA of the CDR3 is TGTGCCAGCAGGACACAGGGGGCGAGCACAGATACGCAGTATTTT. Filled out from reference TRBV2 and TRBJ2-3, the complete variable domain reads EPEVTQTPSHQVTQMGQEVILRCVPISNHLYFYWYRQILGQKVEFLVSFYNNEISEKSEIFDDQFSVERPDGSNFTLKIRSTKLEDSAMYFCASRTQGASTDTQYFGPGTRLTVL.

The chain carries TRBV10-3 and TRBJ1-2, with D unresolved. Germline V gives CDR1 ENHRY, CDR2 SYGVKD. Trimming removed 0 bases at V and 4 bases at J, with 12 bases between. CDR3 length: 15 amino acids. Here the CDR3 DNA reads TGTGCCATCAGTGAGTCTGTGGGCCTAATCTATGGCTACACCTTC. Translated: CAISESVGLIYGYTF.

V gene TRBV5-1 combines with J gene TRBJ2-3; perhaps TRBD2 as D (6 bases). The CDR3 is made up of 15 amino acids. The germline V gene encodes CDR1 SGHRS and CDR2 YFSETQ. The V end lost 2 bases, the J end lost 2 bases, and 12 bases lay between the germline ends. The CDR3 region is CASSFGLAYTDTQYF. The CDR3 DNA follows: TGCGCCAGCAGCTTTGGGCTAGCGTACACAGATACGCAGTATTTT. The full variable domain, its missing parts supplied by reference TRBV5-1 and TRBJ2-3, is KAGVTQTPRYLIKTRGQQVTLSCSPISGHRSVSWYQQTPGQGLQFLFEYFSETQRNKGNFPGRFSGRQFSNSRSEMNVSTLELGDSALYLCASSFGLAYTDTQYFGPGTRLTVL.

As concerns this clone: The DNA is omitted, as the CDR3 cannot be located on it reliably, and the CDR3 follows TCRdb's listing. This chain uses TRBV6-5 with TRBJ2-7; TRBD2, as called in the table, went unchecked against the DNA. The CDR3 length equals 15 residues, ends included. Germline CDR1 is MNHEY and CDR2 is SVGAGI. The CDR3: CASSSSGGASYEQYF.

This chain uses TRBV29-1 with TRBJ2-7; D might be TRBD1 (5 bases). Germline V gives CDR1 SQVTM, CDR2 ANQGSEA. The CDR3 totals 12 residues. V was cut by 7 bases and J by 3 bases, with 13 bases left in between. The CDR3: CSATDTIYEQYF. The CDR3 DNA reads as TGCAGCGCCACGGACACAATCTACGAGCAGTACTTC.

The V and J genes are TRBV7-2 and TRBJ2-7, with TRBD1 matching 7 bases. Germline V gene lookup returns CDR1 SGHTA and CDR2 FQGNSA. The J segment lost 4 bases and the V segment lost 4 bases, leaving 10 bases of the junction unmatched. The CDR3 is 15 residues long. The chain's CDR3 is CASSSLDRLGYEQYF. The CDR3 DNA follows: TGTGCCAGCAGCTCCCTGGACAGGTTGGGATACGAGCAGTACTTC.

The chain combines TRBV18 with TRBJ2-1; 9 positions match TRBD2. The germline V gene has CDR1 KGHSH and CDR2 LQKENI. The CDR3 has 15 amino acids. J was trimmed by 6 bases and V by 2 bases; bases with no gene match: 5. The CDR3 protein is CASSPTAGGFNEQFF. CDR3 bases: TGTGCCAGCTCACCAACAGCGGGAGGCTTCAATGAGCAGTTCTTC.

The chain uses TRBV5-5 and TRBJ2-1; 10 bases line up with TRBD2. J lost 6 bases, V lost 0 bases, and 9 bases had no gene match. The CDR3 is made up of 17 amino acids. Germline V gives CDR1 SGHKS, CDR2 YYEKEE (reference sequence). The CDR3 here is CASSLELPLAGSNEQFF. As DNA, the CDR3 is TGTGCCAGCAGCTTGGAGTTGCCACTAGCGGGGAGCAATGAGCAGTTCTTC.

This sequence joins TRBV28 and TRBJ2-7; possibly TRBD1 or TRBD2 for D (5 bases each). Germline V gene lookup returns CDR1 MDHEN and CDR2 SYDVKM. Trimming stripped 1 base from V and 0 bases from J, with 13 bases between. The CDR3 totals 16 residues. CDR3 residues: CASSLSGQANSYEQYF. The CDR3 nucleotides read TGTGCCAGCAGTTTATCGGGGCAGGCTAACTCCTACGAGCAGTACTTC. Variable domain in full (rest from reference TRBV28 and TRBJ2-7): DVKVTQSSRYLVKRTGEKVFLECVQDMDHENMFWYRQDPGLGLRLIYFSYDVKMKEKGDIPEGYSVSREKKERFSLILESASTNQTSMYLCASSLSGQANSYEQYFGPGTRLTVT.

The chain joins TRBV5-1 to TRBJ2-1, with D maybe TRBD2 (6 bases). Germline values: CDR1 SGHRS, CDR2 YFSETQ. V lost 1 base and J lost 6, with 17 bases in between. This CDR3 has 16 residues. CDR3 region: CASSLTSTGTGNEQFF. The CDR3 coding sequence is TGCGCCAGCAGCTTGACCTCAACCGGGACTGGCAATGAGCAGTTCTTC.

The chain carries TRBV27 and TRBJ2-6; the match to TRBD1 covers 11 bases. Looked up from germline, CDR1 is MNHEY and CDR2 is SMNVEV (reference sequence). The trim removed 5 bases at V and 0 bases at J, leaving 3 bases unmatched. This CDR3 region has 17 residues. CDR3 nucleotides: TGTGCCAGCAGTGGACAGGGGGCCCTCTCTGGGGCCAACGTCCTGACTTTC. Residues: CASSGQGALSGANVLTF.

The chain uses TRBV2 and TRBJ2-7, with 8 bases that match TRBD1. Losses at the gene ends were 6 bases for V and 5 bases for J; bases not matched to a gene: 9. The CDR3 runs to 14 residues. Germline CDR1 and CDR2: SNHLY and FYNNEI. CDR3 loop: CASRPGQAPHEQYF. As DNA, the CDR3 is TGTGCCAGCAGGCCGGGACAGGCCCCCCACGAGCAGTACTTC.

A single count supports this clone. This CDR3 is also generated by other DNA sequences in the sample. The V and J genes are TRBV7-2 and TRBJ2-7; no clear D. Trimming took 3 bases from V and 1 from J, leaving 1 base between them. Germline loops: CDR1 SGHTA, CDR2 FQGNSA. The CDR3 runs to 11 residues. The CDR3 loop reads CASSFSYEQYF. CDR3 DNA: TGTGCCAGCAGCTTTTCCTACGAGCAGTACTTC.

This chain joins TRBV28 and TRBJ1-2; D may be TRBD1 (5 bases). V lost 5 bases to trimming and J lost 5 bases, with 15 bases between them. The V gene's germline CDR1 is MDHEN and CDR2 SYDVKM. This CDR3 has 14 residues. The CDR3 sequence is CASSLRRQLYGYTF. The CDR3 nucleotides read TGTGCCAGCAGTCTCCGACGACAGCTATATGGCTACACCTTC.

V gene TRBV10-3 combines with J gene TRBJ1-1; no firm D call. V lost 5 bases and J 5 bases, leaving 9 bases between the germline ends. In germline, CDR1 is ENHRY, CDR2 SYGVKD. The CDR3 has 12 residues. CDR3 sequence (DNA): TGTGCCATCAGTTTGGGCGGGACTGAAGCTTTCTTT. Protein product: CAISLGGTEAFF.

The chain combines TRBV7-6 with TRBJ1-1, with 8 bases lining up with TRBD1. Germline V lookup: CDR1 SGHVS, CDR2 FNYEAQ. The V segment lost 5 bases and the J segment 5 bases; nucleotides outside the gene matches: 7. This CDR3 has 14 amino acids. The CDR3 DNA reads TGTGCCAGCAGCGCCGGACAGGGTTGGACTGAAGCTTTCTTT. This translates into CASSAGQGWTEAFF. Full variable domain (outside the CDR3, taken from reference TRBV7-6 and TRBJ1-1): GAGVSQSPRYKVTKRGQDVALRCDPISGHVSLYWYRQALGQGPEFLTYFNYEAQQDKSGLPNDRFSAERPEGSISTLTIQRTEQRDSAMYRCASSAGQGWTEAFFGQGTRLTVV.